A single sample is the source of the 9 T cell receptor beta chains below, sequenced in a study of T cell clonotyping in hematopoietic cell transplantation. The data were produced by immunoSEQ multiplex PCR, yet TCRdb's version contains in-frame clones alone and is incomplete. The sample has more than 2,000 clones, about 91% seen once; the top ten hold more than 4%. Sequenced sample: peripheral blood mononuclear cells. The receptor set was obtained from a man aged 40-55 years in good health. Some clones in this sample may be carry-over from other donors' samples.

This chain uses TRBV4-2 with TRBJ1-1; 7 nucleotides align to TRBD1. V shed 4 bases, J shed 0 bases, and the junction held 5 bases outside the gene matches. The CDR3 covers 15 residues. Germline loops: CDR1 LGHNA, CDR2 YNFKEQ. The CDR3 DNA is TGTGCCAGCAGCCGCCCGGGACAGATGAACACTGAAGCTTTCTTT. Amino acids: CASSRPGQMNTEAFF.

This chain joins TRBV5-5 and TRBJ1-1; 7 bases are shared with TRBD1. Trimming took 4 bases from V and 1 from J; bases not matched to a gene: 7. This CDR3 comprises 15 residues. Germline V gene sequence: CDR1 SGHKS, CDR2 YYEKEE (reference sequence). This CDR3 reads CASSPIGGANTEAFF. The CDR3 nucleotides read TGTGCCAGCAGCCCAATAGGGGGCGCGAACACTGAAGCTTTCTTT.

This chain connects TRBV4-3 to TRBJ2-3; 9 nucleotides align to TRBD2. CDR1 is LGHNA and CDR2 is YSLEER in the germline V gene. V trimming: 3 bases; J trimming: 0 bases; junction bases outside the gene matches: 1. CDR3 length: 15 amino acids. The CDR3 here is CASSQGLASTDTQYF. CDR3 coding DNA: TGCGCCAGCAGCCAGGGACTAGCCAGCACAGATACGCAGTATTTT.

This clone was observed a handful of times. The V gene is TRBV30, the J gene TRBJ1-2, with D possibly being TRBD1 (5 bases). This CDR3 comprises 13 residues. Per the germline V gene, CDR1 is GTSNPN and CDR2 is SVGIG (reference sequence). The ends were cut back, 2 bases at V and 4 bases at J, with 11 bases in the middle. Here the CDR3 reads CAWSPQGTYGYTF. The DNA of the CDR3 is TGTGCCTGGAGTCCTCAGGGCACCTATGGCTACACCTTC.

The chain has TRBV9 and TRBJ2-6; D possibly corresponds to TRBD2 (6 bases). CDR3 length: 22 amino acids. Germline V lookup: CDR1 SGDLS, CDR2 YYNGEE. The V gene lost 3 bases and the J gene lost 4 bases, with 32 bases spanning the gap. The DNA for the CDR3 is TGTGCCAGCAGCGACAAGCTGGTGGCGGGACGGGACTCTATATCCGGGGCCAACGTCCTGACTTTC. Translating it yields CASSDKLVAGRDSISGANVLTF. Variable domain in full (rest from reference TRBV9 and TRBJ2-6): DSGVTQTPKHLITATGQRVTLRCSPRSGDLSVYWYQQSLDQGLQFLIQYYNGEERAKGNILERFSAQQFPDLHSELNLSSLELGDSALYFCASSDKLVAGRDSISGANVLTFGAGSRLTVL.

The chain is built from TRBV9 and TRBJ2-5; TRBD1 matches at 7 bases. CDR1 is SGDLS, CDR2 YYNGEE, per germline. V was pared by 5 bases and J by 1 base, with 5 bases of the junction left unmatched. This CDR3 region has 14 residues. CDR3 coding DNA: TGTGCCAGCAGTTTTACAGGGGTCCAAGAGACCCAGTACTTC. It codes for CASSFTGVQETQYF.

The chain links TRBV6-6 to TRBJ1-6, with unresolved D. The CDR3 has 13 amino acids. In germline, CDR1 is MNHNY, CDR2 SVGAGI (reference sequence). The germline V and J ends were trimmed by 2 bases and 13 bases, with 12 bases remaining between them. In DNA form, the CDR3 reads TGTGCCAGCAGTTACGGGTTGCTGTACCCCCTCCACTTT. It is translated as CASSYGLLYPLHF.

This clone was recorded once. This rearrangement joins TRBV7-7 to TRBJ2-5; TRBD1 agrees at 9 bases. This CDR3 has 16 residues. With 0 bases clipped from V and 4 bases from J, the junction kept 6 bases outside the gene matches. CDR1 and CDR2 (germline): SSHAT, FNYEAQ (reference sequence). The CDR3 nucleotides read TGTGCCAGCAGCTTAGCGGGGACAGGGATCGGAGAGACCCAGTACTTC. Translating it yields CASSLAGTGIGETQYF.

The chain links TRBV6-4 to TRBJ2-1; D is unclear. The CDR3 length is 15 residues. V was pared by 4 bases and J by 4 bases, with 14 bases between. Per the germline V gene, CDR1 is MRHNA and CDR2 is SNTAGT. The CDR3 nucleotides are TGTGCCAGCAGTGGGTCGGTTGGTGATTACAATGAGCAGTTCTTC. The encoded protein is CASSGSVGDYNEQFF.